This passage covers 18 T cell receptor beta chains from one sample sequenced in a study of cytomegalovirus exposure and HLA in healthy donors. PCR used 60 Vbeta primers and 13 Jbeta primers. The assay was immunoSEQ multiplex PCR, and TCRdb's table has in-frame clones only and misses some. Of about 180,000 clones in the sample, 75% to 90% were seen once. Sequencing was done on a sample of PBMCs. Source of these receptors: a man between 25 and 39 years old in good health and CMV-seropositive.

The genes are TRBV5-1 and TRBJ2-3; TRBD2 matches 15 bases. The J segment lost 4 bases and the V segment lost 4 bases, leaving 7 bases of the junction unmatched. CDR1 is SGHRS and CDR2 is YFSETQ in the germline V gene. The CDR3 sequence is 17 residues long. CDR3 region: CASSRGTSGRWADTQYF. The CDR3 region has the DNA TGCGCCAGCAGCCGCGGGACTAGCGGGAGGTGGGCAGATACGCAGTATTTT.

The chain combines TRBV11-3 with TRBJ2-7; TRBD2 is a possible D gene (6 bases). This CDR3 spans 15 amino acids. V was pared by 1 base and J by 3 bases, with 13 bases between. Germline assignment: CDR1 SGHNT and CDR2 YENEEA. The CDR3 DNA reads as TGTGCCAGCAGCTTAGCCGGGGGACTCAACTACGAGCAGTACTTC. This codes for CASSLAGGLNYEQYF.

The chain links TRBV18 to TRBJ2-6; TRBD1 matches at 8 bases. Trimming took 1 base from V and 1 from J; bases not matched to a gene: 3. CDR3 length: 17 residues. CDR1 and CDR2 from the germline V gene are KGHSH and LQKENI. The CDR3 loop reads CASSPLRDRSGANVLTF. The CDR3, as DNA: TGTGCCAGCTCACCACTGAGGGACAGGTCTGGGGCCAACGTCCTGACTTTC.

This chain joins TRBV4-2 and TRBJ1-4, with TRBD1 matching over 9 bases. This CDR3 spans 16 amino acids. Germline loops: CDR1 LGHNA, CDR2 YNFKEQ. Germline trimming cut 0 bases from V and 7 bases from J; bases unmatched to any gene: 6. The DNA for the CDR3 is TGTGCCAGCAGCCAAGATCCCGGGACAGGGAGTGAAAAACTGTTTTTT. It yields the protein CASSQDPGTGSEKLFF.

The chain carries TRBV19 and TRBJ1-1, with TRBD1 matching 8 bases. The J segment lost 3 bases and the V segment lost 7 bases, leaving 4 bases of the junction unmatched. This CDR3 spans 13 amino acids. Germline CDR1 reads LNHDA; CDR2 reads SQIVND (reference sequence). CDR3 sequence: CASTGGLYTEAFF. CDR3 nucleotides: TGTGCCAGTACAGGGGGCTTGTACACTGAAGCTTTCTTT.

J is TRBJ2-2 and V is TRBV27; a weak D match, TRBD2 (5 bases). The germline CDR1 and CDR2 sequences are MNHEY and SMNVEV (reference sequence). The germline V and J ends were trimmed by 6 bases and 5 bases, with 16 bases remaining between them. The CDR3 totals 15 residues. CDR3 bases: TGTGCCAGCAGGAGAGGGCAGATGATAACCGGGGAGCTGTTTTTT. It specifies CASRRGQMITGELFF.

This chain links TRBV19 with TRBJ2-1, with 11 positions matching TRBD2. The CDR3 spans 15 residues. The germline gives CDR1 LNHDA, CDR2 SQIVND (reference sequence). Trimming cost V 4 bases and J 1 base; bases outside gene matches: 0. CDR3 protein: CASSRLAGSYNEQFF. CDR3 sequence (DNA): TGTGCCAGTAGTAGACTAGCGGGATCCTACAATGAGCAGTTCTTC.

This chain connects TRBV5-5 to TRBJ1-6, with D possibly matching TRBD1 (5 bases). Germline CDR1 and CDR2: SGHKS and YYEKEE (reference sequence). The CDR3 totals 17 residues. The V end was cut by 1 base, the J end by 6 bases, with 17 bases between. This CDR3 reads CASSLTGVDGGNSPLHF. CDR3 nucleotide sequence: TGTGCCAGCAGCTTGACCGGGGTGGACGGGGGTAATTCACCCCTCCACTTT.

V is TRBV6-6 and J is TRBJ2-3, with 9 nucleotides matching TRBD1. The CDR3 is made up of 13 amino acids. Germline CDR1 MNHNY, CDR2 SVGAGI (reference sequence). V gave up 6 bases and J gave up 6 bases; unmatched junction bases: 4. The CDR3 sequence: CASRPTGGDTQYF. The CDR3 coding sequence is TGTGCCAGCAGACCGACAGGGGGGGATACGCAGTATTTT.

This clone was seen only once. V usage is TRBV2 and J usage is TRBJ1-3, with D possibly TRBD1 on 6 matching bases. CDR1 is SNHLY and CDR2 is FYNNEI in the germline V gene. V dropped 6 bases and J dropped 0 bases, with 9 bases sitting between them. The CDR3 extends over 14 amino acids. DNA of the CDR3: TGTGCCAGCAGCGGGACATTCTCTGGAAACACCATATATTTT. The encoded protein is CASSGTFSGNTIYF. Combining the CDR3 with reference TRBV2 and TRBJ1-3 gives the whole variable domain EPEVTQTPSHQVTQMGQEVILRCVPISNHLYFYWYRQILGQKVEFLVSFYNNEISEKSEIFDDQFSVERPDGSNFTLKIRSTKLEDSAMYFCASSGTFSGNTIYFGEGSWLTVV.

DNA for the CDR3: TGTGCCAGCAGCTTAACAGGGGCGAACAATGAGCAGTTCTTC. This translates into CASSLTGANNEQFF. The chain uses TRBV7-3 and TRBJ2-1; TRBD1 is a possible D gene (5 bases). The CDR3 spans 14 residues. In germline, CDR1 is SGHTA, CDR2 FQGTGA. Trimming removed 0 bases at V and 5 bases at J, with 8 bases between. Full variable domain (remainder filled in from reference TRBV7-3 and TRBJ2-1): GAGVSQTPSNKVTEKGKYVELRCDPISGHTALYWYRQSLGQGPEFLIYFQGTGAADDSGLPNDRFFAVRPEGSVSTLKIQRTERGDSAVYLCASSLTGANNEQFFGPGTRLTVL.

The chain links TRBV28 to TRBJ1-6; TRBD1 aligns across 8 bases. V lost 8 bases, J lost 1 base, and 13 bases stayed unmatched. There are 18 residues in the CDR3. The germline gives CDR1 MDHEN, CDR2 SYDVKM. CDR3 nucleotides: TGTGCCAGCCGACCCGGACAGGGTATTTATTCCTATAATTCACCCCTCCACTTT. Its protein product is CASRPGQGIYSYNSPLHF. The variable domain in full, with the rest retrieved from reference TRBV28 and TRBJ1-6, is DVKVTQSSRYLVKRTGEKVFLECVQDMDHENMFWYRQDPGLGLRLIYFSYDVKMKEKGDIPEGYSVSREKKERFSLILESASTNQTSMYLCASRPGQGIYSYNSPLHFGNGTRLTVT.

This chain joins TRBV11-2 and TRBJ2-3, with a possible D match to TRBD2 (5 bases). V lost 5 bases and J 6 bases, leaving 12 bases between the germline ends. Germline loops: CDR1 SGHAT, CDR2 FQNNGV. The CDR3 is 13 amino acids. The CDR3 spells CASSRDVTDTQYF. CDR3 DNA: TGTGCCAGCAGCCGGGATGTAACCGATACGCAGTATTTT. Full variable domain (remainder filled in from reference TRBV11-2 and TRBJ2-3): EAGVAQSPRYKIIEKRQSVAFWCNPISGHATLYWYQQILGQGPKLLIQFQNNGVVDDSQLPKDRFSAERLKGVDSTLKIQPAKLEDSAVYLCASSRDVTDTQYFGPGTRLTVL.

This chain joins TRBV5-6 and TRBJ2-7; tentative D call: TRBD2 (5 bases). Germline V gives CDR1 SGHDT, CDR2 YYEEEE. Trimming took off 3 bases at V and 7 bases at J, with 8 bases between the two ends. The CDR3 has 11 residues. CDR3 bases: TGTGCCAGCAGCTCGGGGTTAGAGCAGTACTTC. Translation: CASSSGLEQYF.

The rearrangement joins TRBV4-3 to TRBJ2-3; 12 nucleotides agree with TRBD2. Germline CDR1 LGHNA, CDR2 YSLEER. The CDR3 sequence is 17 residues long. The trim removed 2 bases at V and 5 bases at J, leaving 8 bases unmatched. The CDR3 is CASSQNPSGGAGDTQYF. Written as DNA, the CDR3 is TGCGCCAGCAGCCAAAACCCTAGCGGGGGGGCAGGAGATACGCAGTATTTT.

CDR3 coding DNA: TGCGCCAGCAGTGATGGAGGGGCCGGTAATGAAAAACTGTTTTTT. Translation: CASSDGGAGNEKLFF. The V gene is TRBV10-2, the J gene TRBJ1-4, with D perhaps TRBD1 (5 bases). The CDR3 is 15 amino acids. Germline V lookup: CDR1 WSHSY, CDR2 SAAADI. Trimming cost V 3 bases and J 4 bases, with 12 bases left between them.

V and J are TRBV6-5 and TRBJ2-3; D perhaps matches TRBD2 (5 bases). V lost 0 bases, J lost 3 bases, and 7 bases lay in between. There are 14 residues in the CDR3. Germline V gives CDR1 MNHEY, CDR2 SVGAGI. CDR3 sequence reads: CASSYSSGTDTQYF. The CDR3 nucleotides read TGTGCCAGCAGTTACTCTTCGGGAACAGATACGCAGTATTTT.

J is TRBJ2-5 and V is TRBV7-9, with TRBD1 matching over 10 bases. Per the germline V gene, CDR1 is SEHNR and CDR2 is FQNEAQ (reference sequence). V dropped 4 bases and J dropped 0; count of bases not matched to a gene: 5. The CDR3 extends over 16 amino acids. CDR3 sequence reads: CASSYTGQGNQETQYF. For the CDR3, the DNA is TGTGCCAGCAGCTACACGGGACAGGGGAACCAAGAGACCCAGTACTTC.